Below are 11 T cell receptor beta chains sequenced from a single sample in a study of Graves' ophthalmopathy and Graves' hyperthyroidism. Amplified TCR beta CDR3 regions were obtained using RNA transcripts as template. Investigators did first-round RT-PCR with HTBI primers, then second-round multiplex PCR. TCRdb reanalysed the multiplex PCR reads using MiXCR and keeps one entry per CDR3 protein. The sample consists of 600,000 to 650,000 distinct CDR3 sequences, approximately 22% of them appearing once. The sample comprised peripheral blood. Receptors were obtained from a woman aged 18-30 years with stable Graves' hyperthyroidism. Some clones in this sample may be carry-over from other donors' samples.

The table lists this clonotype with many counts. The chain recombines TRBV6-1 with TRBJ2-5; the D gene is possibly TRBD2 (6 bases). CDR3 length equals 15 residues. Germline CDR1 and CDR2: MNHNS and SASEGT. Trimming left V 4 bases short and J 5 bases short, with 17 bases between. The CDR3 spells CASSVELGGYETQYF. The CDR3 nucleotides read TGTGCCAGCAGTGTGGAACTAGGAGGGTACGAGACCCAGTACTTC.

This clonotype was detected ten times or more. The chain couples TRBV6-1 to TRBJ2-2; 8 bases are a match to TRBD1. The V gene end was trimmed by 6 bases and the J gene end by 4 bases; junction bases not matched to a gene: 4. The CDR3 length is 14 residues. Per germline, CDR1 MNHNS and CDR2 SASEGT. The CDR3 is CASRQGDITGELFF. CDR3 DNA sequence: TGTGCCAGCAGACAGGGGGATATCACCGGGGAGCTGTTTTTT.

Turning to this clonotype: A read error is possible here, since a much larger clone lies one base away. The gene calls are TRBV12-3 or TRBV12-4 and TRBJ2-7; 10 bases match TRBD1. The CDR3 loop spans 14 amino acids. The trim removed 8 bases at V and 3 bases at J, leaving 7 bases unmatched. For the CDR3, the DNA is TGTGCCAGCCAGCCACGGACAGGGGGCTACGAGCAGTACTTC. This codes for CASQPRTGGYEQYF.

The table lists this clonotype with many counts. V is TRBV29-1 and J is TRBJ2-2; possibly TRBD1 or TRBD2 for D (5 bases each). CDR1 SQVTM and CDR2 ANQGSEA come from the germline V gene. The CDR3 consists of 15 residues. V gave up 5 bases and J gave up 3 bases, with 16 bases separating them. The CDR3 sequence is CSVLNQGRDTGELFF. As DNA, the CDR3 is TGCAGCGTTCTAAATCAGGGACGGGACACCGGGGAGCTGTTTTTT.

This chain connects TRBV3-1 to TRBJ1-2; 8 positions match TRBD1. Germline V CDR1 and CDR2: LGHDT, YNNKEL (reference sequence). The CDR3 loop spans 14 amino acids. Trimming cost V 3 bases and J 8 bases; bases outside gene matches: 8. The DNA for the CDR3 is TGTGCCAGCAGCCACATGGACAGGGTTGGCGGCTACACCTTC. Translation: CASSHMDRVGGYTF.

This clonotype appeared many times. The V and J genes are TRBV29-1 and TRBJ1-1; D gene ambiguous. The CDR3 runs to 11 residues. Germline V CDR1 and CDR2: SQVTM, ANQGSEA. The V end was cut by 0 bases, the J end by 8 bases, with 7 bases between. The CDR3 region has the DNA TGCAGCGTTGAAGAGTACTGGGAAGCTTTCTTT. Amino acids: CSVEEYWEAFF.

This clonotype appeared many times. For the CDR3, the DNA is TGTGCCAGCAGTTTATACAGGGGAAGGGATTCACCCCTCCACTTT. Protein: CASSLYRGRDSPLHF. V usage is TRBV27 and J usage is TRBJ1-6; 7 nucleotides match TRBD1. Germline V gene data show CDR1 as MNHEY and CDR2 as SMNVEV (reference sequence). Trimming took 1 base from V and 8 from J; bases not matched to a gene: 5. The CDR3 totals 15 residues.

This clonotype was counted many times. The V and J genes are TRBV30 and TRBJ1-1, with D maybe TRBD1 (5 bases). With 2 bases removed from V and 5 bases from J, the gap between germline ends came to 9 bases. This CDR3 has 12 amino acids. The V gene's germline CDR1 is GTSNPN and CDR2 SVGIG (reference sequence). CDR3 DNA sequence: TGTGCCTGGAGTAATAAGGGGACTGAAGCTTTCTTT. Translated, it gives CAWSNKGTEAFF.

This clonotype was recorded many times. V is TRBV6-5 and J is TRBJ2-4; TRBD1 matches 8 bases. The CDR3 covers 16 residues. Losses at the gene ends were 5 bases for V and 0 bases for J; bases not matched to a gene: 6. Looked up from germline, CDR1 is MNHEY and CDR2 is SVGAGI. The CDR3 is CASSNPTGVAKNIQYF. CDR3 nucleotide sequence: TGTGCCAGCAGTAACCCGACAGGGGTAGCCAAAAACATTCAGTACTTC.

For this clonotype: Since a much larger clone is just one base distant, this may be a read error. The chain has TRBV15 and TRBJ2-5, with 8 bases matching TRBD2. The ends lost 1 base at V and 7 bases at J; junction bases unmatched: 5. CDR3 length: 14 amino acids. The V gene's germline CDR1 is LNHNV and CDR2 YYDKDF (reference sequence). The CDR3 here is CATSRVSGGLTQYF. CDR3 nucleotide sequence: TGTGCCACCAGCAGAGTGAGCGGGGGTCTGACCCAGTACTTC.

This clonotype appeared many times. V is TRBV12-3 or TRBV12-4 and J is TRBJ1-5; TRBD1 matches 10 bases. The CDR3 has 18 residues. With V trimmed by 7 bases and J by 4 bases, 16 bases remained unmatched. The CDR3 reads CASTLTGGGIRRNQPQHF. The CDR3 coding sequence is TGTGCCAGCACCCTGACAGGGGGCGGAATCCGGAGAAATCAGCCCCAGCATTTT.